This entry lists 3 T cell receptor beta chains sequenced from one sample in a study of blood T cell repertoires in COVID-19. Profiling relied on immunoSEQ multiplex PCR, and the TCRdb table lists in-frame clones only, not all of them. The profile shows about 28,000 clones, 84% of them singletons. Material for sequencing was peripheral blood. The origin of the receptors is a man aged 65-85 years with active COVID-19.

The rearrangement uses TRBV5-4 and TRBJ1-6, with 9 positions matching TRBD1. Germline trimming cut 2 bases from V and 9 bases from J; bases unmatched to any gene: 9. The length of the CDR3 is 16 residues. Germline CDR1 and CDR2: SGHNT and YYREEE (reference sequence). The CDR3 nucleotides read TGTGCCAGCAGCTTTGGGGGGGACAGGGCTTCTTCACCCCTCCACTTT. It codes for CASSFGGDRASSPLHF.

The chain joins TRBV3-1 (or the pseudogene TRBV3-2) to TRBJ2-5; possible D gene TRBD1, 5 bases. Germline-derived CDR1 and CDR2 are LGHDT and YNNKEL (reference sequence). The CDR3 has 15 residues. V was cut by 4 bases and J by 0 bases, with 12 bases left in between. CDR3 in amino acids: CASSPLWGNQETQYF. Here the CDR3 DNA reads TGTGCCAGCAGCCCGCTATGGGGCAACCAAGAGACCCAGTACTTC.

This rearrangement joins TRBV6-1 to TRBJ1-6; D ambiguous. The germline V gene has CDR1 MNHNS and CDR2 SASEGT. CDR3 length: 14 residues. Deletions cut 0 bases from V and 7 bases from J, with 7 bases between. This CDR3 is CASSEAQSNSPLHF. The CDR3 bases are TGTGCCAGCAGTGAAGCACAGTCAAATTCACCCCTCCACTTT.